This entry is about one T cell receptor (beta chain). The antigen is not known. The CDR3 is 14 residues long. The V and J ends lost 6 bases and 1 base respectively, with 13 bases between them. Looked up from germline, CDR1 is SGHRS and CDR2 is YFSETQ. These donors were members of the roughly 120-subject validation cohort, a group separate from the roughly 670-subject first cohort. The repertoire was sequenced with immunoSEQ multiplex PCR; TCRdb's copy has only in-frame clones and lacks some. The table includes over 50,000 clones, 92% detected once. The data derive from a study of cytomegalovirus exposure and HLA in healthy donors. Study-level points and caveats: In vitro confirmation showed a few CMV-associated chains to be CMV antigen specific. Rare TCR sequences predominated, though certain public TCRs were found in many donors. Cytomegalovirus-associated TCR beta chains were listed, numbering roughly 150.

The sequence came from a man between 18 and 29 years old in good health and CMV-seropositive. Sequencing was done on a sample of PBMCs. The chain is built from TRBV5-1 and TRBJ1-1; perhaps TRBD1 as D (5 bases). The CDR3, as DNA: TGCGCCAGCACGTCATGGACAACGAACACTGAAGCTTTCTTT. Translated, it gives CASTSWTTNTEAFF.